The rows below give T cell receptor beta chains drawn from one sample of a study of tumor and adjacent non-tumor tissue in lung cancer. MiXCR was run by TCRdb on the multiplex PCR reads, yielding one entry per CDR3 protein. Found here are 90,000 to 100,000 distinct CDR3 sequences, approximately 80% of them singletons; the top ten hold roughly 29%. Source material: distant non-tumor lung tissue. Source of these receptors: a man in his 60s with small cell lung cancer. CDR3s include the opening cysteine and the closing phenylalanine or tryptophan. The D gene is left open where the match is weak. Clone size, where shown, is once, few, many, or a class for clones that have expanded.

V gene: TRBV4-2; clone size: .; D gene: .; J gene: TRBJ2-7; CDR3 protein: CASTQDERSPYEQYF; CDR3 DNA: TGTGCCAGCACCCAAGATGAGAGGTCCCCCTACGAGCAGTATTTC
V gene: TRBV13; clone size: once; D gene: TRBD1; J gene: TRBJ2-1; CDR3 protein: CAGSSSRGGDGEQLF; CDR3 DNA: TGTGCCGGCAGCTCTAGTCGAGGGGGCGATGGTGAGCAGCTCTTC
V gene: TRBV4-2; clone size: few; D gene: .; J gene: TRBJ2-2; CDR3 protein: CASSQDLRANTGELLF; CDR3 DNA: TGTGCCAGTAGCCAAGACCTGAGGGCCAACACCGGGGAACTGCTTTTT
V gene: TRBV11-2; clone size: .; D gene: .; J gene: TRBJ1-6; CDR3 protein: CAGGRAWAFNSPLHF; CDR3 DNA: TGTGCCGGCGGCAGGGCCTGGGCCTTCAATTCACCCCTCCACTTT
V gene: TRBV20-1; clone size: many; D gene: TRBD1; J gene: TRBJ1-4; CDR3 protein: CSASLRNRGAGEKLFF; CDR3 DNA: TGCAGTGCTAGCCTCCGCAACAGGGGAGCAGGGGAAAAACTGTTTTTT
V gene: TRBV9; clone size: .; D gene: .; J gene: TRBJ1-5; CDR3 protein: CASSVGGAGLQPQHF; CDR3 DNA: TGTGCCAGCAGCGTAGGTGGGGCCGGGCTTCAGCCCCAGCATTTT
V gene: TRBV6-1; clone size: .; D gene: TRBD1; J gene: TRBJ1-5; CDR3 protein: CGCLGEEGGRQPQHF; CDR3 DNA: TGTGGCTGCTTGGGAGAGGAAGGGGGCAGGCAGCCCCAGCATTTT
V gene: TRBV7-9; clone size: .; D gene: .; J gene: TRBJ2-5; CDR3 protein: CACRSPGQEQETQYF; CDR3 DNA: TGTGCCTGCAGATCGCCGGGCCAAGAACAAGAGACCCAGTACTTC
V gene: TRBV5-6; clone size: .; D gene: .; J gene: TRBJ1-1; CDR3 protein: CASSPRQLNTEAFF; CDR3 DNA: TGTGCCAGCAGCCCGCGACAGCTGAACACCGAAGCTTTCTTT
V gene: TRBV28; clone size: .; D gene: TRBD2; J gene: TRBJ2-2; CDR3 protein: CTSGLLAGVGTGELFF; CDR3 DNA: TGTACCAGCGGCTTGCTAGCGGGAGTCGGCACCGGGGAGCTGTTTTTT
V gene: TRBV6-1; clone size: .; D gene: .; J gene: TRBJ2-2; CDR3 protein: CASTGDHGMPAGKLFF; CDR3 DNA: TGTGCCAGCACTGGAGACCATGGCATGCCGGCCGGGAAGCTGTTTTTT
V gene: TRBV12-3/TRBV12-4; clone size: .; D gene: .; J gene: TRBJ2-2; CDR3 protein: CASSPRVAVGSLNTRELFF; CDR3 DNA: TGTGCCAGCAGTCCCCGGGTAGCGGTAGGGTCCTTGAACACGAGGGAGCTGTTTTTT
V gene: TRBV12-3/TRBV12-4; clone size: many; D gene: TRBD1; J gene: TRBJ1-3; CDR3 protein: CASSDDRARGNTIYF; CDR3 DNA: TGTGCCAGCAGTGATGACAGGGCGCGAGGAAACACCATATATTTT
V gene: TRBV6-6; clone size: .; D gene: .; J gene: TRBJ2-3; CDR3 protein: CANIPAGGTDTQYF; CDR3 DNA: TGTGCCAACATCCCAGCAGGGGGGACAGATACGCAGTATTTT
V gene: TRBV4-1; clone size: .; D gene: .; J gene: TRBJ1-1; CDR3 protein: CTSSRVPGRGTEAFF; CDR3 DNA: TGTACCAGCAGCCGAGTTCCAGGGCGTGGCACTGAAGCTTTCTTT
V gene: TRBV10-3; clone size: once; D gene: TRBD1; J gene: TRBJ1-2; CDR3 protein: CATSETERGLGYTF; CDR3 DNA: TGTGCCACCAGTGAAACGGAAAGGGGGCTGGGCTACACCTTC
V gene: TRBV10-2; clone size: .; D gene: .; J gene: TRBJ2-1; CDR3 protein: CASSRDMGAYNEQFF; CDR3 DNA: TGCGCCAGCAGCCGTGACATGGGGGCCTACAATGAGCAGTTCTTC
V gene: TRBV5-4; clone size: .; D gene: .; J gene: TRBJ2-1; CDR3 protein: CASSRTGGDKQFF; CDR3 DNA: TGTGCCAGCAGCCGAACGGGGGGCGACAAGCAGTTCTTC
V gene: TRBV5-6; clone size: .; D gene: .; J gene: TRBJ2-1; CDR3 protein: CASNLGPQTVNEQFF; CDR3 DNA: TGTGCTAGCAACTTGGGGCCTCAAACAGTAAATGAGCAGTTCTTC
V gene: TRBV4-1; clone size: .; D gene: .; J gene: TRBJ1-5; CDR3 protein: CASCERIGALGQPQHF; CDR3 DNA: TGCGCCAGCTGCGAAAGGATCGGGGCGCTCGGTCAGCCCCAGCATTTT
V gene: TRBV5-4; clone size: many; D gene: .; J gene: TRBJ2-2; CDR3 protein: CASSFEYTGELFF; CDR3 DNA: TGTGCCAGCAGCTTCGAATACACCGGGGAGCTGTTTTTT
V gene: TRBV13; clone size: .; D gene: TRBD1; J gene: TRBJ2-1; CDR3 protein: CARSSRRGGDGEKFF; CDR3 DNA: TGTGCCAGGAGCTCTAGACGAGGGGGCGATGGTGAGAAGTTCTTC
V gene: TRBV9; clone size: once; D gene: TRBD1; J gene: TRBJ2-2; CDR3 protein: CASSATGSYAWELFF; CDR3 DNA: TGTGCCAGCAGCGCGACAGGGTCCTATGCCTGGGAACTGTTTTTT
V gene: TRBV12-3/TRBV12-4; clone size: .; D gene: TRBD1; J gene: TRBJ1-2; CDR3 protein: CAISFSRTGEGYTF; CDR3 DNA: TGTGCCATCAGTTTCTCCAGGACAGGGGAAGGCTACACGTTC
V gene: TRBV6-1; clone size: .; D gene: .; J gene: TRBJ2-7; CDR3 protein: CASSAGQFNEQYF; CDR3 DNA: TGTGCCAGCAGTGCCGGACAGTTCAACGAACAGTACTTC
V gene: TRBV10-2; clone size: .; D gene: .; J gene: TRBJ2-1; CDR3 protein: CASCEAGQDEQFF; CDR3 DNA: TGCGCTAGCTGCGAGGCTGGCCAGGATGAGCAGTTCTTC
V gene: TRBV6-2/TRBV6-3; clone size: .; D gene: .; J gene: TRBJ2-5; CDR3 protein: CATSDAAQEIQYF; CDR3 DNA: TGTGCCACCAGCGACGCCGCCCAAGAGATCCAGTACTTC
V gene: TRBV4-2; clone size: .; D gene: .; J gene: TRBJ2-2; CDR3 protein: CASSLERGVVAGELFF; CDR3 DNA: TGTGCCAGCAGTCTGGAGAGAGGAGTCGTTGCCGGGGAGCTGTTTTTT
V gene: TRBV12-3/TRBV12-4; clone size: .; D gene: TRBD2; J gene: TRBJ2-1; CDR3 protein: CASISLAGWGSSYNEQFF; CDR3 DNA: TGTGCCAGCATATCACTAGCGGGGTGGGGGAGCTCCTACAATGAGCAGTTCTTC
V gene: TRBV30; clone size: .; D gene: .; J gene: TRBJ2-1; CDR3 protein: CAWCVTGEPYNEQFF; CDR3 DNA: TGTGCCTGGTGTGTCACGGGAGAGCCCTACAATGAGCAGTTCTTC
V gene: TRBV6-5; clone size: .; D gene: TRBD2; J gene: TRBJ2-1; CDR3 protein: CASSPKREWPSRNYYNEQSF; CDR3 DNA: TGTGCCAGCAGTCCAAAGCGGGAGTGGCCCTCTAGGAACTACTACAATGAGCAGTCCTTC
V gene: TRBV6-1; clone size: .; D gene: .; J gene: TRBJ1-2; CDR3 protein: CASSEAETYGYTF; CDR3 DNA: TGTGCCAGCAGTGAGGCAGAGACCTACGGCTACACCTTC
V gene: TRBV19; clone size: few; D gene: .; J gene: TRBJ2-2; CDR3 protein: CASRLGFDTGELFF; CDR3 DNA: TGTGCCAGCAGGCTCGGATTTGACACCGGGGAGCTGTTTTTT
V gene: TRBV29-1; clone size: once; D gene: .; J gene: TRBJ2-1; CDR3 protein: CSVHDLNVNELFF; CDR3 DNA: TGCAGCGTTCACGACCTAAATGTGAATGAGCTGTTCTTC
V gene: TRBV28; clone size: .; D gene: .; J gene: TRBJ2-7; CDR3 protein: CVSSLKSGAEQYF; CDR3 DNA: TGTGTCAGCAGCTTAAAATCTGGTGCTGAGCAGTACTTC
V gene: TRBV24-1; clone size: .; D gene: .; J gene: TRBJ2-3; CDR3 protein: CATSGGGNRGDTQYF; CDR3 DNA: TGTGCCACCAGTGGGGGTGGTAACAGAGGCGATACGCAGTATTTT
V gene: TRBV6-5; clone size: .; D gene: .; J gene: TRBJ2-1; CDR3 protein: CDSSRQESYNEQFF; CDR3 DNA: TGTGACAGCAGTCGACAGGAGTCCTACAATGAGCAGTTCTTC
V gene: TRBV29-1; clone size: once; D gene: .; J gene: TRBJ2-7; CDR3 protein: CNTRDTSYEQYF; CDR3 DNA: TGCAACACCCGGGACACCTCCTACGAACAGTACTTC
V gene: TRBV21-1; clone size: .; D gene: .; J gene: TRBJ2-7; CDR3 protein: CASSIWANEQYF; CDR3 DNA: TGTGCCAGTAGCATCTGGGCCAACGAGCAGTACTTC
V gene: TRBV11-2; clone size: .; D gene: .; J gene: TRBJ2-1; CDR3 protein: CASSLEVGLFEQFF; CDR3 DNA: TGTGCCAGCAGCTTAGAGGTAGGGTTGTTTGAACAGTTCTTC
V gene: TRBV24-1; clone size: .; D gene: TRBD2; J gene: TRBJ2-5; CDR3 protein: CATSYSRRGAVETQYF; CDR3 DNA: TGTGCCACCAGTTATTCTAGGCGGGGGGCCGTAGAGACCCAGTACTTC
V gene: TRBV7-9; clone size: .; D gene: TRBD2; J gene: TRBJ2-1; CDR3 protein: CVSSSLLAGAGNEQFF; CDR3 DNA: TGTGTCAGCAGCTCCCTACTAGCGGGAGCTGGCAATGAACAGTTCTTC
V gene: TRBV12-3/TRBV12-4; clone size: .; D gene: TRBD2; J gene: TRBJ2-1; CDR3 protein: CTSSSTSGTYNEQLF; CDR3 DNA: TGTACCAGCAGTTCTACTAGCGGGACCTACAATGAGCAGCTCTTC
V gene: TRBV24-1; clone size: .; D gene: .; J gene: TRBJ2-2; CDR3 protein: CANSDKPGHLDTGELFF; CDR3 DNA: TGCGCCAACAGTGATAAACCGGGACACCTAGACACCGGGGAGCTGTTTTTT
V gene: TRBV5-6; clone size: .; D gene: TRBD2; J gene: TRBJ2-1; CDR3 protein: CVSSLRFLAGVGQFF; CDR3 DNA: TGTGTCAGCAGCTTGAGGTTTCTAGCGGGAGTGGGTCAGTTTTTC
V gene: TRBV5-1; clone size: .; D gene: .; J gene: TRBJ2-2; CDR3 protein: CASKGTQNIGELFF; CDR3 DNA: TGCGCCAGCAAAGGGACACAGAACATCGGGGAGCTGTTTTTT
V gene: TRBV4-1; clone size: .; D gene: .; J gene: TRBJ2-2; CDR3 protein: CTSSQYDRNTGELFF; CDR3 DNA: TGCACCAGCAGCCAATACGACAGGAACACCGGGGAGCTGTTTTTT
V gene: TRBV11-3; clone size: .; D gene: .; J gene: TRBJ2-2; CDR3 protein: CTSSLGVSSGGEPSF; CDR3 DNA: TGTACCAGCAGCTTAGGGGTCTCTTCAGGAGGGGAGCCGTCTTTT
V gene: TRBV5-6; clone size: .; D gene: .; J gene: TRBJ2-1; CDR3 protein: CASSLRFLTGVGQLF; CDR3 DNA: TGTGCCAGCAGCTTGAGGTTTCTAACGGGAGTGGGTCAGTTGTTC
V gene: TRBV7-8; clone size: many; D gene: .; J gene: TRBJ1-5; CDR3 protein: CASSLSRNQPQHF; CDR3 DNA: TGTGCCAGCAGCTTAAGTAGGAATCAGCCCCAGCATTTT
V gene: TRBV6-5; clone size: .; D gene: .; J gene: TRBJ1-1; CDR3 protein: CASRQFIRDTEIFF; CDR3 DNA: TGTGCCAGCAGACAATTCATCAGGGACACTGAAATTTTCTTT
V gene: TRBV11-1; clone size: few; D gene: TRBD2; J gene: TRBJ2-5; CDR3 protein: CASSSERDPRDQYF; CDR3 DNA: TGTGCCAGCAGCTCAGAGCGGGATCCAAGAGACCAGTACTTC